This T cell receptor beta chain was identified in a study of blood T cell repertoires in COVID-19. Across the whole study: T cells, B-cell-depleted T cells, or PBMCs supplied cDNA or gDNA.

V gave up 4 bases and J gave up 4 bases, with 18 bases separating them. The CDR3 spans 16 residues. Germline V gene data show CDR1 as SGHRS and CDR2 as YFSETQ. Sequencing was performed with immunoSEQ multiplex PCR; in TCRdb, only in-frame clones are kept and a portion is missing. The repertoire includes about 200,000 clones, 75% to 85% of them detected once, and about 9% sits in the top ten. Source material: peripheral blood. This receptor was taken from a man aged 45 to 65 with active or convalescent COVID-19. V gene TRBV5-1 combines with J gene TRBJ2-1; perhaps TRBD1 as D (6 bases). This CDR3 is CASSPTLEGQYNEQFF. The CDR3 coding sequence is TGCGCCAGCAGCCCCACCCTTGAGGGACAATACAATGAGCAGTTCTTC. Complete variable domain (other parts from reference TRBV5-1 and TRBJ2-1): KAGVTQTPRYLIKTRGQQVTLSCSPISGHRSVSWYQQTPGQGLQFLFEYFSETQRNKGNFPGRFSGRQFSNSRSEMNVSTLELGDSALYLCASSPTLEGQYNEQFFGPGTRLTVL.